The next 20 T cell receptor beta chains were all read from a single sample in a study of T cells in Graves' hyperthyroidism and ophthalmopathy. Template material for amplifying TCR beta CDR3 regions consisted of RNA transcripts. HTBI primers were the set used in a first-round RT-PCR of the TCR CDR3. TCRdb used MiXCR to reprocess the multiplex PCR reads, holding one entry per CDR3 protein. This sample carries around 250,000 distinct CDR3 sequences, roughly 22% of them seen once, and the ten largest clones take approximately 35%. The source material was blood. The origin of the receptors is a woman aged 40 to 49 with Graves' ophthalmopathy.

V and J are TRBV6-1 and TRBJ1-2; D ambiguous. The germline V and J ends were trimmed by 1 base and 6 bases, with 9 bases remaining between them. CDR1 and CDR2 (germline): MNHNS, SASEGT. The CDR3 runs 13 residues. The CDR3, as DNA: TGTGCCAGCAGTGAAGTGGGTTTCGATGGCTACACCTTC. It codes for CASSEVGFDGYTF.

The chain's CDR3 is CASSKSGQGDSYGYTF. CDR3 bases: TGTGCCAGCAGCAAGAGCGGACAGGGGGACAGCTATGGCTACACCTTC. The chain combines TRBV11-1 with TRBJ1-2; 10 bases fit TRBD1. The CDR3 has 16 amino acids. Germline lookup yields CDR1 SGHAT and CDR2 FQDESV (reference sequence). The V gene end was trimmed by 5 bases and the J gene end by 4 bases; junction bases not matched to a gene: 10. Full variable domain (outside the CDR3, taken from reference TRBV11-1 and TRBJ1-2): EAEVAQSPRYKITEKSQAVAFWCDPISGHATLYWYRQILGQGPELLVQFQDESVVDDSQLPKDRFSAERLKGVDSTLKIQPAELGDSAMYLCASSKSGQGDSYGYTFGSGTRLTVV.

This clonotype was picked up many times. The chain combines TRBV27 with TRBJ2-7, with no clear D. Trimming shortened V by 4 bases and J by 3 bases, and 7 bases separated the two germline ends. The CDR3 is 12 amino acids. CDR1 MNHEY and CDR2 SMNVEV come from the germline V gene (reference sequence). The CDR3 region is CASSWDGYEQYF. The CDR3 DNA sequence: TGTGCCAGCAGTTGGGATGGCTACGAGCAGTACTTC.

In its sample, this clonotype was seen many times. V is TRBV4-1 and J is TRBJ1-2; D perhaps matches TRBD1 (6 bases). This CDR3 region has 12 residues. Germline V lookup: CDR1 MGHRA, CDR2 YSYEKL. Trimming left V 4 bases short and J 8 bases short, with 11 bases between. The chain's CDR3 is CASSPRGQGYTF. As DNA, the CDR3 is TGCGCCAGCAGCCCCAGGGGCCAGGGCTACACCTTC.

The table lists this clonotype with many counts. The chain is built from TRBV28 and TRBJ2-7, with TRBD1 matching over 10 bases. Germline CDR1 reads MDHEN; CDR2 reads SYDVKM. The CDR3 contains 19 residues. With V trimmed by 3 bases and J by 3 bases, 17 bases remained unmatched. In DNA, the CDR3 is TGTGCCAGCAGTTTCGATCCGAAGGTTTCGGGACAGGGGCTCTACGAGCAGTACTTC. Protein product: CASSFDPKVSGQGLYEQYF.

The rearrangement links TRBV6-5 to TRBJ2-5; D unresolved. Trimming shortened V by 2 bases and J by 4 bases, and 8 bases separated the two germline ends. Germline V gene lookup returns CDR1 MNHEY and CDR2 SVGAGI. This CDR3 is built from 13 residues. For the CDR3, the DNA is TGTGCCAGCAGTTACCAAGATGGAGAGACCCAGTACTTC. This encodes CASSYQDGETQYF.

This clonotype was recorded many times. V gene TRBV6-1 combines with J gene TRBJ1-5; TRBD1 matches 7 bases. This CDR3 is 14 amino acids long. Trimming took 4 bases from V and 4 from J; bases not matched to a gene: 4. The germline V gene encodes CDR1 MNHNS and CDR2 SASEGT. The CDR3 DNA is TGTGCCAGCAGTGGGGGGACAGCTAATCAGCCCCAGCATTTT. Protein product: CASSGGTANQPQHF.

The chain carries TRBV28 and TRBJ2-7; D assignment may be TRBD1 or TRBD2 (5 bases each). Germline CDR1 MDHEN, CDR2 SYDVKM. Trimming took off 7 bases at V and 3 bases at J, with 22 bases between the two ends. The CDR3 has 16 residues. Here the CDR3 reads CASTASPGTPRYEQYF. The DNA for the CDR3 is TGTGCCAGCACCGCATCTCCCGGGACGCCACGCTACGAGCAGTACTTC.

Many counts were recorded for this clonotype. This chain links TRBV24-1 with TRBJ2-5; 10 bases match TRBD2. The V segment lost 2 bases and the J segment 5 bases; nucleotides outside the gene matches: 10. This CDR3 contains 17 residues. The germline gives CDR1 KGHDR, CDR2 SFDVKD. Here the CDR3 reads CATSDSGVAGGGETQYF. The CDR3, as DNA: TGTGCCACCAGTGATTCGGGAGTAGCGGGAGGAGGGGAGACCCAGTACTTC.

This clonotype was detected ten times or more. The V and J genes are TRBV7-9 and TRBJ2-7; D is uncertain. Germline assignment: CDR1 SEHNR and CDR2 FQNEAQ (reference sequence). The CDR3 covers 11 residues. Deletions cut 5 bases from V and 6 bases from J, with 8 bases between. The CDR3 region is CASSQIGEQYF. The CDR3 DNA is TGTGCCAGCAGCCAGATTGGCGAGCAGTACTTC.

This clonotype was counted at least ten times. The CDR3 sequence: CASQQGVNTEAFF. Written as DNA, the CDR3 is TGTGCCAGCCAACAGGGAGTCAACACTGAAGCTTTCTTT. This chain links TRBV27 with TRBJ1-1, with D maybe TRBD1 (6 bases). V was shortened by 8 bases and J by 2 bases, with 12 bases between the two germline ends. The CDR3 consists of 13 residues. Germline CDR1 MNHEY, CDR2 SMNVEV (reference sequence).

This clonotype has a count of ten or more. This rearrangement joins TRBV12-3 or TRBV12-4 to TRBJ1-1; 7 bases line up with TRBD1. The CDR3 is made up of 13 amino acids. J gave up 0 bases and V 7 bases, and 2 bases lay outside the gene matches. CDR3 loop: CASNGQVNTEAFF. The CDR3 DNA reads as TGTGCCAGCAACGGACAGGTGAACACTGAAGCTTTCTTT.

The chain joins TRBV28 to TRBJ1-2; 8 nucleotides agree with TRBD1. In germline, CDR1 is MDHEN, CDR2 SYDVKM. J was trimmed by 8 bases and V by 6 bases; bases with no gene match: 11. CDR3 length: 14 residues. This CDR3 reads CASSPRQGIHGYTF. The CDR3 DNA follows: TGTGCCAGCAGCCCGAGACAGGGGATACACGGCTACACCTTC.

In this sample, this clonotype turned up a few times. This rearrangement joins TRBV18 to TRBJ1-1, with TRBD1 matching 9 bases. Losses at the gene ends were 4 bases for V and 0 bases for J; bases not matched to a gene: 6. Germline assignment: CDR1 KGHSH and CDR2 LQKENI. CDR3 length equals 16 residues. The CDR3 nucleotides read TGTGCCAGCTCACTGGGACAGGGAGGTATGAACACTGAAGCTTTCTTT. It specifies CASSLGQGGMNTEAFF.

This clonotype was seen ten or more times. V gene TRBV27 combines with J gene TRBJ1-2, with D possibly TRBD1 on 5 matching bases. CDR1 and CDR2 from the germline V gene are MNHEY and SMNVEV (reference sequence). CDR3 size: 14 residues. Trimming pared 7 bases from V and 6 bases from J, leaving 18 bases between. The CDR3 here is CASNPLGAKNGYTF. CDR3 DNA sequence: TGTGCCAGCAACCCTTTAGGGGCAAAGAATGGCTACACCTTC.

This chain uses TRBV12-3 or TRBV12-4 with TRBJ2-2; D unresolved. The CDR3 sequence is 11 residues long. V was trimmed by 7 bases and J by 7 bases, leaving 7 bases between them. The CDR3 loop reads CASTLVGELFF. Here the CDR3 DNA reads TGTGCCAGCACCCTGGTCGGGGAGCTGTTTTTT.

This clonotype has at least ten counts. J is TRBJ1-2 and V is TRBV7-2; a weak D match, TRBD1 (6 bases). The V gene's germline CDR1 is SGHTA and CDR2 FQGNSA. The ends were cut back, 5 bases at V and 5 bases at J, with 15 bases in the middle. This CDR3 is built from 14 residues. The CDR3 loop reads CASSVFTGPYGYTF. As DNA, the CDR3 is TGTGCCAGCAGCGTTTTCACAGGGCCATATGGCTACACCTTC.

The chain employs TRBV24-1 and TRBJ2-5, with TRBD2 matching over 7 bases. The V gene's germline CDR1 is KGHDR and CDR2 SFDVKD. The CDR3 covers 15 residues. The junction had 11 bases not matched to a gene; V was cut back by 11 bases and J by 0 bases. The CDR3 nucleotides read TGTGCCAGCATTTCCGAGCGGGGCTACCAAGAGACCCAGTACTTC. This sequence encodes CASISERGYQETQYF.

This clonotype was recorded at least ten times. This chain uses TRBV30 with TRBJ2-3; TRBD2 aligns across 8 bases. The CDR3 consists of 15 residues. After removal of 0 bases from V and 3 bases from J, the junction contained 5 bases not matched to a gene. CDR1 GTSNPN and CDR2 SVGIG come from the germline V gene (reference sequence). CDR3 in DNA: TGTGCCTGGAGTGTATTCGGGACTAGGACAGATACGCAGTATTTT. As protein: CAWSVFGTRTDTQYF.

This clonotype was found many times. The V gene is TRBV9, the J gene TRBJ2-7; the D is unclear. V was clipped by 0 bases and J by 0 bases, with 4 bases between them. Looked up from germline, CDR1 is SGDLS and CDR2 is YYNGEE. The CDR3 length is 13 residues. CDR3 protein: CASSVGGSYEQYF. For the CDR3, the DNA is TGTGCCAGCAGCGTAGGCGGCTCCTACGAGCAGTACTTC.